A single sample gave rise to the 28 T cell receptor beta chains below, sequenced in a study of CD8 T cells in Susac syndrome. RNA in amounts of roughly 0.5 to 1 ug was reverse transcribed with random hexamers. A single record per CDR3 protein comes from TCRdb applying MiXCR to the immunoSEQ multiplex PCR reads. Here the sample spans under 200,000 distinct CDR3 sequences, 90% to 95% being singletons. Sample: CD4+ T cells from PBMCs. The receptors come from a human donor with Susac syndrome.

The chain carries TRBV10-3 and TRBJ2-1; D possibly corresponds to TRBD1 (6 bases). Trimming cost V 5 bases and J 7 bases, with 9 bases left between them. Germline V gene lookup returns CDR1 ENHRY and CDR2 SYGVKD. The CDR3 contains 12 residues. CDR3 in DNA: TGTGCCATCAGTCCAGGGGAGAATGAGCAGTTCTTC. This sequence encodes CAISPGENEQFF.

The CDR3 nucleotides read TGTGCCAGCAGCTTGGATGGAGATAGCAATCAGCCCCAGCATTTT. It translates to CASSLDGDSNQPQHF. The V and J genes are TRBV5-4 and TRBJ1-5; D is unclear. CDR1 and CDR2 from the germline V gene are SGHNT and YYREEE (reference sequence). The CDR3 has 15 residues. V gave up 0 bases and J gave up 0 bases, with 7 bases separating them.

This chain joins TRBV6-1 and TRBJ2-5, with a weak D call TRBD2 (6 bases). Per the germline V gene, CDR1 is MNHNS and CDR2 is SASEGT. The CDR3 has 14 residues. V shed 1 base and J shed 5 bases, with 11 bases lying between them. The CDR3 DNA reads as TGTGCCAGCAGTGAAGAGGCGGGGTTCGAGACCCAGTACTTC. Its translation: CASSEEAGFETQYF.

This clonotype was seen just once. The V and J genes are TRBV20-1 and TRBJ2-1; the match to TRBD2 covers 11 bases. The trim removed 6 bases at V and 0 bases at J, leaving 1 base unmatched. Per germline, CDR1 DFQATT and CDR2 SNEGSKA (reference sequence). The CDR3 is 14 amino acids. CDR3 loop: CSALAGGSYNEQFF. The CDR3 bases are TGCAGTGCCCTAGCGGGGGGCTCCTACAATGAGCAGTTCTTC.

The rearrangement links TRBV20-1 to TRBJ2-1, with D perhaps TRBD2 (6 bases). The germline gives CDR1 DFQATT, CDR2 SNEGSKA (reference sequence). V was trimmed by 0 bases and J by 8 bases, leaving 17 bases between them. The CDR3 totals 15 residues. The CDR3 nucleotides read TGCAGTGCTAGAGATCCCGGGAGAGGTGCGTATGAGCAGTTCTTC. It codes for CSARDPGRGAYEQFF.

For the CDR3, the DNA is TGCGCCAGCAGCTCCCAGGACAATGAGCAGTTCTTC. Residues: CASSSQDNEQFF. V is TRBV5-1 and J is TRBJ2-1, with D unclear. The CDR3 is 12 amino acids. The germline gives CDR1 SGHRS, CDR2 YFSETQ. V lost 3 bases and J 5 bases, leaving 6 bases between the germline ends. Variable domain in full (rest from reference TRBV5-1 and TRBJ2-1): KAGVTQTPRYLIKTRGQQVTLSCSPISGHRSVSWYQQTPGQGLQFLFEYFSETQRNKGNFPGRFSGRQFSNSRSEMNVSTLELGDSALYLCASSSQDNEQFFGPGTRLTVL.

This chain's CDR3 is CASSQDLYNEQFF. The CDR3 bases are TGTGCCAGCAGCCAGGACTTATACAATGAGCAGTTCTTC. V usage is TRBV5-4 and J usage is TRBJ2-1; perhaps TRBD2 as D (5 bases). The CDR3 length is 13 residues. Trimming stripped 4 bases from V and 4 bases from J, with 9 bases between. Germline V gives CDR1 SGHNT, CDR2 YYREEE (reference sequence).

V is TRBV19 and J is TRBJ1-1; D not certain. V was trimmed by 5 bases and J by 1 base, leaving 11 bases between them. The germline V gene encodes CDR1 LNHDA and CDR2 SQIVND (reference sequence). CDR3 length: 14 residues. CDR3: CASSPRVSNTEAFF. Here the CDR3 DNA reads TGTGCCAGTAGTCCCCGGGTCTCGAACACTGAAGCTTTCTTT.

The rearrangement uses TRBV9 and TRBJ2-3; 9 nucleotides match TRBD2. Germline V gene data show CDR1 as SGDLS and CDR2 as YYNGEE. The CDR3 has 16 residues. J was trimmed by 2 bases and V by 0 bases; bases with no gene match: 4. The CDR3 loop is CASSVEAGGLTDTQYF. For the CDR3, the DNA is TGTGCCAGCAGCGTAGAAGCGGGGGGCCTCACAGATACGCAGTATTTT.

This clonotype was detected once. The J gene is TRBJ1-2, the V gene TRBV15; 8 nucleotides agree with TRBD1. With V trimmed by 4 bases and J by 1 base, 5 bases remained unmatched. This CDR3 region has 15 residues. Germline V gene data show CDR1 as LNHNV and CDR2 as YYDKDF (reference sequence). As DNA, the CDR3 is TGTGCCACCAGCATTGATACAGGGGGTAACTATGGCTACACCTTC. This codes for CATSIDTGGNYGYTF.

This clonotype has only one observation. The chain is built from TRBV12-3 or TRBV12-4 and TRBJ2-5; D is uncertain. The ends were cut back, 0 bases at V and 1 base at J, with 3 bases in the middle. The CDR3 consists of 13 residues. CDR3 amino acids: CASSLAVQETQYF. For the CDR3, the DNA is TGTGCCAGCAGTTTAGCCGTCCAAGAGACCCAGTACTTC.

The chain combines TRBV19 with TRBJ2-2; maybe TRBD2 (5 bases). Germline CDR1 reads LNHDA; CDR2 reads SQIVND (reference sequence). The CDR3 contains 14 residues. The V and J ends lost 5 bases and 1 base respectively, with 8 bases between them. The CDR3 DNA reads TGTGCCAGTAGTCCCAGCGGGAACACCGGGGAGCTGTTTTTT. Its translation is CASSPSGNTGELFF.

The chain uses TRBV30 and TRBJ1-1; no clear D gene. CDR3 length: 12 residues. V dropped 4 bases and J dropped 1 base, with 7 bases sitting between them. The germline V gene encodes CDR1 GTSNPN and CDR2 SVGIG (reference sequence). The CDR3 reads CAWNRGNTEAFF. The CDR3 coding sequence is TGTGCCTGGAATCGGGGGAACACTGAAGCTTTCTTT.

The chain combines TRBV4-1 with TRBJ2-4; D gene ambiguous. CDR3 length equals 13 residues. The germline V and J ends were trimmed by 0 bases and 6 bases, with 6 bases remaining between them. CDR1 and CDR2 from the germline V gene are MGHRA and YSYEKL. CDR3 DNA: TGCGCCAGCAGCCAAGAAGTCGGAAACATTCAGTACTTC. Its protein product is CASSQEVGNIQYF.

This sequence joins TRBV19 and TRBJ2-2; 7 nucleotides agree with TRBD1. V was pared by 5 bases and J by 0 bases, with 3 bases of the junction left unmatched. CDR1 LNHDA and CDR2 SQIVND come from the germline V gene (reference sequence). This CDR3 spans 15 amino acids. CDR3 residues: CASSSGTANTGELFF. For the CDR3, the DNA is TGTGCCAGTAGTTCCGGGACAGCGAACACCGGGGAGCTGTTTTTT. Complete variable domain (other parts from reference TRBV19 and TRBJ2-2): DGGITQSPKYLFRKEGQNVTLSCEQNLNHDAMYWYRQDPGQGLRLIYYSQIVNDFQKGDIAEGYSVSREKKESFPLTVTSAQKNPTAFYLCASSSGTANTGELFFGEGSRLTVL.

This rearrangement joins TRBV9 to TRBJ2-3; possibly TRBD2 for D (5 bases). The V and J ends lost 4 bases and 1 base respectively, with 13 bases between them. The germline CDR1 and CDR2 sequences are SGDLS and YYNGEE. The length of the CDR3 is 15 residues. The CDR3 DNA reads as TGTGCCAGCAGCCAACAACCCGGGGGCACAGATACGCAGTATTTT. Translated: CASSQQPGGTDTQYF.

V is TRBV9 and J is TRBJ2-7, with 9 bases lining up with TRBD2. Germline V gene sequence: CDR1 SGDLS, CDR2 YYNGEE. CDR3 length equals 15 residues. Trimming took 4 bases from V and 7 from J; bases not matched to a gene: 12. The CDR3 nucleotides are TGTGCCAGCAGCCCACATAGCGGGGGCCCAATGGAGCAGTACTTC. Translated, it gives CASSPHSGGPMEQYF.

V is TRBV29-1 and J is TRBJ1-3; TRBD1 matches at 7 bases. The CDR3 is 14 residues long. The junction had 6 bases not matched to a gene; V was cut back by 4 bases and J by 3 bases. Germline loops: CDR1 SQVTM, CDR2 ANQGSEA. The CDR3 DNA follows: TGCAGCGTTGGGATACGGGACAGTGGAAACACCATATATTTT. It encodes CSVGIRDSGNTIYF.

This chain links TRBV27 with TRBJ1-5; D perhaps matches TRBD1 (6 bases). Germline V lookup: CDR1 MNHEY, CDR2 SMNVEV (reference sequence). V was pared by 4 bases and J by 11 bases, with 18 bases between. This CDR3 is built from 14 residues. As DNA, the CDR3 is TGTGCCAGCAGTTATGGGGGGCCTATTACTTCCCAGCATTTT. Its translation: CASSYGGPITSQHF.

CDR3 amino acids: CASSQLTTRDEQFF. The CDR3 nucleotides are TGCGCCAGCAGCCAACTAACGACCCGGGATGAGCAGTTCTTC. The chain carries TRBV4-1 and TRBJ2-1; D gene uncertain. Germline V gene sequence: CDR1 MGHRA, CDR2 YSYEKL. The CDR3 is 14 amino acids. V dropped 2 bases and J dropped 8 bases, with 13 bases sitting between them.

The chain joins TRBV6-1 to TRBJ1-2; TRBD1 matches 8 bases. Germline CDR1 is MNHNS and CDR2 is SASEGT. The CDR3 has 17 amino acids. V gave up 2 bases and J gave up 6 bases; unmatched junction bases: 14. The CDR3 is CASSEHRPGQARDGYTF. The CDR3 region has the DNA TGTGCCAGCAGTGAACACCGACCGGGACAGGCGAGGGATGGCTACACCTTC.

The chain carries TRBV28 and TRBJ2-7, with D perhaps given as TRBD1 or TRBD2 (5 bases each). Trimming removed 6 bases from V and 7 bases from J, with 16 bases in between. CDR3 length: 13 residues. CDR1 is MDHEN, CDR2 SYDVKM, per germline. As DNA, the CDR3 is TGTGCCAGCAGGGGAACGGGACGCGGGGAGCAGTACTTC. It yields the protein CASRGTGRGEQYF. Full variable domain (remainder filled in from reference TRBV28 and TRBJ2-7): DVKVTQSSRYLVKRTGEKVFLECVQDMDHENMFWYRQDPGLGLRLIYFSYDVKMKEKGDIPEGYSVSREKKERFSLILESASTNQTSMYLCASRGTGRGEQYFGPGTRLTVT.

This clonotype was seen once. This chain connects TRBV2 to TRBJ2-1; a possible D gene is TRBD1 (6 bases). Trimming took off 3 bases at V and 11 bases at J, with 17 bases between the two ends. CDR3 length: 14 residues. Germline assignment: CDR1 SNHLY and CDR2 FYNNEI. This CDR3 reads CASSDDRTAVKQFF. The CDR3 DNA reads as TGTGCCAGCAGTGACGACCGGACAGCGGTTAAGCAGTTCTTC.

The chain recombines TRBV19 with TRBJ2-3; 7 nucleotides line up with TRBD2. This CDR3 has 15 amino acids. Trimming removed 3 bases from V and 4 bases from J; junction bases left unmatched: 7. The V gene's germline CDR1 is LNHDA and CDR2 SQIVND (reference sequence). The DNA for the CDR3 is TGTGCCAGTAGTATTGTACAGCGGGGCTCAGATACGCAGTATTTT. Its protein is CASSIVQRGSDTQYF. Using reference TRBV19 and TRBJ2-3 for the parts outside the CDR3, the full variable domain is DGGITQSPKYLFRKEGQNVTLSCEQNLNHDAMYWYRQDPGQGLRLIYYSQIVNDFQKGDIAEGYSVSREKKESFPLTVTSAQKNPTAFYLCASSIVQRGSDTQYFGPGTRLTVL.

The chain links TRBV29-1 to TRBJ2-3; no firm D call. Germline-derived CDR1 and CDR2 are SQVTM and ANQGSEA. This CDR3 contains 14 residues. V lost 7 bases, J lost 4 bases, and 18 bases lay in between. CDR3 DNA sequence: TGCAGCGCCACCGAGAACCCAGAGGCAGATACGCAGTATTTT. This encodes CSATENPEADTQYF.

The rearrangement links TRBV29-1 to TRBJ2-3; 14 bases agree with TRBD2. The CDR3 totals 18 residues. The germline gives CDR1 SQVTM, CDR2 ANQGSEA. J lost 1 base, V lost 2 bases, and 8 bases had no gene match. Here the CDR3 DNA reads TGCAGCGTTGAAAGGACAGGGACTAGCGGGAGAGGCACAGATACGCAGTATTTT. It encodes CSVERTGTSGRGTDTQYF.

In regard to this clonotype: The junction and the germline gene differ at one end; a read error may be behind it. The CDR3 coding sequence is TGCAGTGCCCCGGACCAAGGTCCCCCCGCGCAGCTCTTC. Protein: CSAPDQGPPAQLF. This chain joins TRBV20-1 and TRBJ2-1, with D hard to call. The CDR3 spans 13 residues. Looked up from germline, CDR1 is DFQATT and CDR2 is SNEGSKA (reference sequence).

This chain connects TRBV5-4 to TRBJ1-2; no clear D gene. V lost 4 bases, J lost 0 bases, and 10 bases lay in between. This CDR3 is built from 14 residues. Germline lookup yields CDR1 SGHNT and CDR2 YYREEE (reference sequence). This chain's CDR3 is CASSVTVSNYGYTF. The CDR3 region has the DNA TGTGCCAGCAGCGTCACAGTATCTAACTATGGCTACACCTTC.